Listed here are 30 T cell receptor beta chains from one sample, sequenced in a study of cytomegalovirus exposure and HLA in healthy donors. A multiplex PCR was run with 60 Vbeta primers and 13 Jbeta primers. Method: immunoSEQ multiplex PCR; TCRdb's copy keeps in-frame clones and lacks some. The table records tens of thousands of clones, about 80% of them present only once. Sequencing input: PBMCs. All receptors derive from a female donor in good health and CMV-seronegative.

CDR3 loop: CSVEHTGQGYGYTF. The CDR3 DNA reads as TGCAGCGTTGAACACACAGGACAGGGCTATGGCTACACCTTC. This rearrangement joins TRBV29-1 to TRBJ1-2, with 8 bases identical to TRBD1. The V and J ends lost 2 bases and 4 bases, in that order; junction bases with no gene match: 6. Per germline, CDR1 SQVTM and CDR2 ANQGSEA. The CDR3 totals 14 residues.

The CDR3 loop reads CASSLVSSRGTGELFF. The CDR3 DNA reads as TGTGCCAGCAGCTTGGTTTCCTCCCGCGGCACCGGGGAGCTGTTTTTT. The chain recombines TRBV5-5 with TRBJ2-2, with D uncertain. V lost 0 bases and J lost 4, with 13 bases in between. The CDR3 length is 16 residues. Germline V gene lookup returns CDR1 SGHKS and CDR2 YYEKEE (reference sequence).

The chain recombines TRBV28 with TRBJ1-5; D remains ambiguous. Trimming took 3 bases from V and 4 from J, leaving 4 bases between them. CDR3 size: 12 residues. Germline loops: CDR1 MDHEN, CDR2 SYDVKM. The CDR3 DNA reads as TGTGCCAGCAGTTTGAGGAATCAGCCCCAGCATTTT. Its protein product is CASSLRNQPQHF.

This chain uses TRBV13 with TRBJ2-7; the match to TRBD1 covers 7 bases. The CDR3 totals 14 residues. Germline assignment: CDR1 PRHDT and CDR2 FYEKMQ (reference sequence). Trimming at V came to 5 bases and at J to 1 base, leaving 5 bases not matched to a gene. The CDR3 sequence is CASSTRQGSYEQYF. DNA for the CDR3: TGTGCCAGCAGCACCCGACAGGGATCCTACGAGCAGTACTTC.

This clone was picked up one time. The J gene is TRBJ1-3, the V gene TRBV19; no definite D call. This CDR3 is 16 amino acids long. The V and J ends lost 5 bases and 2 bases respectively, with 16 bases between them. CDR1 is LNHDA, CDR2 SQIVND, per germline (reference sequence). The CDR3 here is CASSPIQRRAGNTIYF. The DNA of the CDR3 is TGTGCCAGTAGTCCGATACAACGGAGGGCTGGAAACACCATATATTTT.

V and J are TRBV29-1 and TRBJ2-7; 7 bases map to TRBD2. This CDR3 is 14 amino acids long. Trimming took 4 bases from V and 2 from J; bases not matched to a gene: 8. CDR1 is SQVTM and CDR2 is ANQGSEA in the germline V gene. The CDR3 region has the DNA TGCAGCGTTGTTAGGGAGGGGATACCCTACGAGCAGTACTTC. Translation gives CSVVREGIPYEQYF.

The CDR3 DNA follows: TGTGCCACCAGCAGAGATCCCCAGGGGTACGGCTACACCTTC. Residues: CATSRDPQGYGYTF. The chain carries TRBV15 and TRBJ1-2; tentatively, D is TRBD1 (6 bases). In germline, CDR1 is LNHNV, CDR2 YYDKDF (reference sequence). The CDR3 runs 14 residues. V lost 0 bases and J lost 8, with 13 bases in between.

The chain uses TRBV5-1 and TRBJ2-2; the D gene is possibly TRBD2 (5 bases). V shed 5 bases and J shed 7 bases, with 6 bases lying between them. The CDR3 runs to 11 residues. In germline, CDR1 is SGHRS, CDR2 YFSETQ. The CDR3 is CASREGGELFF. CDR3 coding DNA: TGCGCCAGCAGAGAGGGCGGGGAGCTGTTTTTT. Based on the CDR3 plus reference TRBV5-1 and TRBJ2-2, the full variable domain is KAGVTQTPRYLIKTRGQQVTLSCSPISGHRSVSWYQQTPGQGLQFLFEYFSETQRNKGNFPGRFSGRQFSNSRSEMNVSTLELGDSALYLCASREGGELFFGEGSRLTVL.

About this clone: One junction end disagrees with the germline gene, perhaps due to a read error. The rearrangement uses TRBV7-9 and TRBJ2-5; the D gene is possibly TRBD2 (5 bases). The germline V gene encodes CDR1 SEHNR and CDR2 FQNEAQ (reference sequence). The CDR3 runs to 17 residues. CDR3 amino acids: CSSSLVRATRGGETQYF. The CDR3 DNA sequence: TGTTCCAGCAGCTTAGTGCGGGCCACTCGAGGAGGAGAGACCCAGTACTTC.

This CDR3 reads CASSATENYGYTF. CDR3 DNA sequence: TGTGCCAGCAGTGCTACAGAAAACTATGGCTACACCTTC. This chain links TRBV6-1 with TRBJ1-2; no firm D call. Between the trimmed V and J ends, which lost 4 bases and 2 bases, there was a span of 8 bases. Germline V CDR1 and CDR2: MNHNS, SASEGT. This CDR3 comprises 13 residues.

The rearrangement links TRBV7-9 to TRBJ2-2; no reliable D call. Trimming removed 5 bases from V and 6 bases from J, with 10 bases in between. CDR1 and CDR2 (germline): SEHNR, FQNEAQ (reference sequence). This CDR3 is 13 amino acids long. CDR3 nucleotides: TGTGCCAGCAGCCGCAGTGGCCCCGGGGAGCTGTTTTTT. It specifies CASSRSGPGELFF.

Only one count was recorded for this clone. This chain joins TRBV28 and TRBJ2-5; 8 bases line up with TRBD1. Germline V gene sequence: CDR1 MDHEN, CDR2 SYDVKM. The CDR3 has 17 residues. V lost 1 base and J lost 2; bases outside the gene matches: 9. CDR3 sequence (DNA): TGTGCCAGCAGTTTATTCCCCCGCAGGGGGCGACAAGAGACCCAGTACTTC. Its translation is CASSLFPRRGRQETQYF.

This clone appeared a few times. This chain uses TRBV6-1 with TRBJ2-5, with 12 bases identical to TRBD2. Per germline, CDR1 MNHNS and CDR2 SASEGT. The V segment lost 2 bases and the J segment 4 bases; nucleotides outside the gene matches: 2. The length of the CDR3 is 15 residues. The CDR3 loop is CASSELAGGPETQYF. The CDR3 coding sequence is TGTGCCAGCAGTGAACTAGCGGGGGGGCCAGAGACCCAGTACTTC.

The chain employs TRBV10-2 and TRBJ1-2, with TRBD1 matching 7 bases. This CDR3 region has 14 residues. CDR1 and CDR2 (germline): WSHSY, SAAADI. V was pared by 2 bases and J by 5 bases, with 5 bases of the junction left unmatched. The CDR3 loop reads CASSERRTGYGYTF. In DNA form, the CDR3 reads TGCGCCAGCAGTGAGCGTCGGACAGGTTATGGCTACACCTTC.

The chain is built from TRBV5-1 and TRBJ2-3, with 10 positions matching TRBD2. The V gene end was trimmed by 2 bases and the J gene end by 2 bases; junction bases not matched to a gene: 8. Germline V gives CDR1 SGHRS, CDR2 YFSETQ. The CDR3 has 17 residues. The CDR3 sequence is CASSFITAGGLTDTQYF. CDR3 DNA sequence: TGCGCCAGCAGCTTTATCACAGCGGGAGGGCTCACAGATACGCAGTATTTT. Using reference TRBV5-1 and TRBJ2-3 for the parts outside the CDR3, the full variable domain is KAGVTQTPRYLIKTRGQQVTLSCSPISGHRSVSWYQQTPGQGLQFLFEYFSETQRNKGNFPGRFSGRQFSNSRSEMNVSTLELGDSALYLCASSFITAGGLTDTQYFGPGTRLTVL.

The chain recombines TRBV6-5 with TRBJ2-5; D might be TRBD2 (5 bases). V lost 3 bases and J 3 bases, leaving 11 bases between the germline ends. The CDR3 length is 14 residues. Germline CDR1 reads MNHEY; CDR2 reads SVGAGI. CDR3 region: CASSYFGLKETQYF. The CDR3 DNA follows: TGTGCCAGCAGTTATTTTGGACTGAAAGAGACCCAGTACTTC.

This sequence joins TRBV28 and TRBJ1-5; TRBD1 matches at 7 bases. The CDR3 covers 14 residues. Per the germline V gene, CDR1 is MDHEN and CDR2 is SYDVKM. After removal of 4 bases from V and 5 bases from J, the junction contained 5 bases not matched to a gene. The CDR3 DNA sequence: TGTGCCAGCAGTTCAACAGGGGACTATCAGCCCCAGCATTTT. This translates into CASSSTGDYQPQHF.

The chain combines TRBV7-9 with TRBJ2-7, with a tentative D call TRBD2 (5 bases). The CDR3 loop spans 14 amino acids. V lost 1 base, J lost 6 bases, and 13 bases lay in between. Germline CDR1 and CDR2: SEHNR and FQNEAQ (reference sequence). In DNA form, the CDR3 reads TGTGCCAGCAGCTTAGATTGGCGGGCAATCGAGCAGTACTTC. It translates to CASSLDWRAIEQYF.

The chain's CDR3 is CASNPATGSQPQHF. The CDR3 nucleotides are TGTGCCAGCAATCCAGCTACAGGGTCTCAGCCCCAGCATTTT. The genes are TRBV2 and TRBJ1-5; D may be TRBD1 (6 bases). Germline values: CDR1 SNHLY, CDR2 FYNNEI. The CDR3 is 14 residues long. V lost 7 bases, J lost 6 bases, and 16 bases lay in between.

Here the CDR3 reads CASSSVVSGKETQYF. The CDR3 DNA follows: TGTGCCAGCAGCTCCGTCGTTAGCGGAAAAGAGACCCAGTACTTC. This chain links TRBV5-6 with TRBJ2-5, with D perhaps matching TRBD2 (6 bases). Per the germline V gene, CDR1 is SGHDT and CDR2 is YYEEEE. With 3 bases removed from V and 3 bases from J, the gap between germline ends came to 15 bases. The CDR3 runs to 15 residues. Together with reference TRBV5-6 and TRBJ2-5, the CDR3 gives the full variable domain: DAGVTQSPTHLIKTRGQQVTLRCSPKSGHDTVSWYQQALGQGPQFIFQYYEEEERQRGNFPDRFSGHQFPNYSSELNVNALLLGDSALYLCASSSVVSGKETQYFGPGTRLLVL.

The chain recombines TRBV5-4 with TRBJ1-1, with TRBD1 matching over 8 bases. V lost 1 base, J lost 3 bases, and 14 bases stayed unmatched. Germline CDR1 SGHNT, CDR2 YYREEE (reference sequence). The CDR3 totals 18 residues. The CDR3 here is CASSLRRGSQGADTEAFF. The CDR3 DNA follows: TGTGCCAGCAGCTTGAGGAGGGGGTCGCAGGGGGCGGACACTGAAGCTTTCTTT.

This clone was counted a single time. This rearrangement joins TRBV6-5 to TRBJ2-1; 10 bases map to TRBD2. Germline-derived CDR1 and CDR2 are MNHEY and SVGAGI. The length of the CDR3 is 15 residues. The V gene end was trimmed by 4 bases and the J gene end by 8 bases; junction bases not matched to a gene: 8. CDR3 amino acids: CASSSLAGTFDEQFF. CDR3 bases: TGTGCCAGCAGTTCACTAGCGGGAACGTTTGATGAGCAGTTCTTC.

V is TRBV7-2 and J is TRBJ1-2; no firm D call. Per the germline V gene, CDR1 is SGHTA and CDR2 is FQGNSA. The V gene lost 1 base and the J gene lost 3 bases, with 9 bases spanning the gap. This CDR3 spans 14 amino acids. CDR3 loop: CASSLVRVDYGYTF. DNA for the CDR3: TGTGCCAGCAGCTTAGTACGGGTGGACTATGGCTACACCTTC.

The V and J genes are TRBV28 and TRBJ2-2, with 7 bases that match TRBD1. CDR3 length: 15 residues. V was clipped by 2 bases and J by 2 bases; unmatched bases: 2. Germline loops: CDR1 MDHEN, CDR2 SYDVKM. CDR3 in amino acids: CASSLGTANTGELFF. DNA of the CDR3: TGTGCCAGCAGTTTAGGGACAGCAAACACCGGGGAGCTGTTTTTT. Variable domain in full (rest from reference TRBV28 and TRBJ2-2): DVKVTQSSRYLVKRTGEKVFLECVQDMDHENMFWYRQDPGLGLRLIYFSYDVKMKEKGDIPEGYSVSREKKERFSLILESASTNQTSMYLCASSLGTANTGELFFGEGSRLTVL.

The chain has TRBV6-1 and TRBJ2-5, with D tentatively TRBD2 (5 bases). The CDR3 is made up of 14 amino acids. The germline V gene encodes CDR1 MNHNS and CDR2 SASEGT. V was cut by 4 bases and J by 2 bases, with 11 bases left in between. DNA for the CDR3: TGTGCCAGCAGTGGGAGGAATCCTCAAGAGACCCAGTACTTC. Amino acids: CASSGRNPQETQYF.

CDR3 amino acids: CASRTDYGYTF. In nucleotides, the CDR3 is TGTGCCAGCAGAACAGACTATGGCTACACCTTC. The rearrangement joins TRBV7-2 to TRBJ1-2; D remains ambiguous. V dropped 6 bases and J dropped 3 bases, with 5 bases sitting between them. CDR3 length: 11 residues. CDR1 SGHTA and CDR2 FQGNSA come from the germline V gene. The full variable domain, rest sourced from reference TRBV7-2 and TRBJ1-2, is GAGVSQSPSNKVTEKGKDVELRCDPISGHTALYWYRQSLGQGLEFLIYFQGNSAPDKSGLPSDRFSAERTGGSVSTLTIQRTQQEDSAVYLCASRTDYGYTFGSGTRLTVV.

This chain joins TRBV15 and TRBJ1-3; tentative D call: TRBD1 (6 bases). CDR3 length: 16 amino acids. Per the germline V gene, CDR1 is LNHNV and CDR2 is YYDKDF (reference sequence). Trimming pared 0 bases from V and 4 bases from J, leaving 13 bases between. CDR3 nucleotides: TGTGCCACCAGCAGAGATGGTGGACAGTTCGGAAACACCATATATTTT. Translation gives CATSRDGGQFGNTIYF.

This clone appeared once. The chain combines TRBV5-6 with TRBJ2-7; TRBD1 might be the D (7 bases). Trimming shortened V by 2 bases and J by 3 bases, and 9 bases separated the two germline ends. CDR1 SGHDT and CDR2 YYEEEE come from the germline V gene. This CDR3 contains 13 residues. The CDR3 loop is CASSFQGGYEQYF. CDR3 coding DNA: TGTGCCAGCAGCTTTCAGGGGGGCTACGAGCAGTACTTC.

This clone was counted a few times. The chain's CDR3 is CASNQGASVMDGGEQYF. The CDR3 bases are TGCGCCAGCAACCAAGGGGCCTCCGTGATGGACGGCGGCGAGCAGTACTTC. This rearrangement joins TRBV5-1 to TRBJ2-7, with a weak D call TRBD1 (5 bases). The germline CDR1 and CDR2 sequences are SGHRS and YFSETQ. Trimming took off 6 bases at V and 6 bases at J, with 28 bases between the two ends. The CDR3 sequence is 17 residues long. Full variable domain (outside the CDR3, taken from reference TRBV5-1 and TRBJ2-7): KAGVTQTPRYLIKTRGQQVTLSCSPISGHRSVSWYQQTPGQGLQFLFEYFSETQRNKGNFPGRFSGRQFSNSRSEMNVSTLELGDSALYLCASNQGASVMDGGEQYFGPGTRLTVT.

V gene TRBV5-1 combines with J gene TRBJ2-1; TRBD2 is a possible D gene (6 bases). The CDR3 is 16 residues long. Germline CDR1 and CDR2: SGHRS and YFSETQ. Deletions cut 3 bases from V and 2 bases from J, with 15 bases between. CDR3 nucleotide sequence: TGCGCCAGCAGCTGGGCGGACTATTACGCCTACAATGAGCAGTTCTTC. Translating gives CASSWADYYAYNEQFF.